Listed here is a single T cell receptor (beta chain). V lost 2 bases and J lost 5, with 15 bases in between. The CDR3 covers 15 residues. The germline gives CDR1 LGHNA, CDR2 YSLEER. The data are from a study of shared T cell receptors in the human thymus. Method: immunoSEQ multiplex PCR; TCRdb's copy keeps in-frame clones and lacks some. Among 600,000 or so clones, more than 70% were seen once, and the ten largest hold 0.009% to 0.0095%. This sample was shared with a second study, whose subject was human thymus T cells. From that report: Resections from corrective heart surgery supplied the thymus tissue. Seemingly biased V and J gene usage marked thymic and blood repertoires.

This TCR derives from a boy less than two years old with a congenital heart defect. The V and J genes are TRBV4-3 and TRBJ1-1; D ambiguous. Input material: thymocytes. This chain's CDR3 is CASSQTTAVRTEAFF. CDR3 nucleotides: TGCGCCAGCAGCCAAACTACAGCGGTGAGAACTGAAGCTTTCTTT.